This is a list of T cell receptor beta chains from one sample in a study of stem cell transplantation in POMP-related autoinflammatory disease. Clones were read by immunoSEQ multiplex PCR, and TCRdb kept only the in-frame ones, dropping some. The sample contains 25,000 to 30,000 clones, around 86% of which appear only once. The specimen was CD4+ T cells from PBMCs, collected before stem cell transplantation. Every receptor here comes from a human donor with POMP-related autoinflammation and immune dysregulation (PRAID). The CDR3 runs from the conserved cysteine through the conserved F or W. Fields, in order: J gene, D gene, V gene, clone size, CDR3 protein, CDR3 DNA. D genes are given only for firm matches. Not all rows give a size; the values are once, few, many and, for expanded clones, a class.

>TRBJ1-4|TRBD1|TRBV18|.
CASSPPGRGSEKLFF
TGTGCCAGCTCACCACCGGGCAGGGGGAGTGAAAAACTGTTTTTT
>TRBJ2-5|TRBD2|TRBV5-1|.
CASSVSGRDETQYF
TGCGCCAGCAGCGTAAGCGGGAGGGACGAGACCCAGTACTTC
>TRBJ1-2|.|TRBV6-1|.
CASSEKGNYGYTF
TGTGCCAGCAGTGAAAAGGGGAACTATGGCTACACCTTC
>TRBJ2-1|TRBD2|TRBV5-1|.
CASSLGLAAYNEQFF
TGCGCCAGCAGCTTGGGACTAGCGGCTTACAATGAGCAGTTCTTC
>TRBJ1-5|.|TRBV2|.
CASSEGGGRAAAQPQHF
TGTGCCAGCAGTGAGGGCGGCGGCAGGGCAGCGGCCCAGCCCCAGCATTTT
>TRBJ2-7|.|TRBV30|.
CAWSVAPGASYEQYF
TGTGCCTGGAGTGTCGCGCCGGGGGCATCCTACGAGCAGTACTTC
>TRBJ2-1|TRBD2|TRBV7-2|.
CASSLAMTSSEQFF
TGTGCCAGCAGCTTAGCGATGACTAGCAGTGAGCAGTTCTTC
>TRBJ1-5|.|TRBV30|.
CACTQGFNQPQHF
TGTGCCTGCACTCAGGGGTTCAATCAGCCCCAGCATTTT
>TRBJ1-1|.|TRBV20-1|.
CSAPTNTEAFF
TGCAGTGCCCCGACGAACACTGAAGCTTTCTTT
>TRBJ2-1|.|TRBV5-6|.
CASSLTTDFLSREQFF
TGTGCCAGCAGCTTGACAACGGACTTTTTATCTCGAGAGCAGTTCTTC
>TRBJ1-1|TRBD1|TRBV30|.
CAWDRGNTEAFF
TGTGCCTGGGACAGGGGAAACACTGAAGCTTTCTTT
>TRBJ1-1|.|TRBV9|.
CASRKLQGSSTEAFF
TGTGCCAGCAGGAAACTACAGGGTTCGAGCACTGAAGCTTTCTTT
>TRBJ2-1|.|TRBV5-1|.
CASSSRLGNNEQFF
TGCGCCAGCAGTTCTAGACTGGGGAACAATGAGCAGTTCTTC
>TRBJ1-3|.|TRBV2|few
CASSVGPASGNTIYF
TGTGCCAGCAGTGTGGGACCGGCCTCTGGAAACACCATATATTTT
>TRBJ2-5|.|TRBV7-8|.
CASSLAGGMVSQETQYF
TGTGCCAGCAGCTTAGCGGGGGGCATGGTATCCCAAGAGACCCAGTACTTC
>TRBJ1-5|TRBD1|TRBV2|few
CASSVQGRVNQPQHF
TGTGCCAGCAGTGTACAGGGGAGGGTGAATCAGCCCCAGCATTTT
>TRBJ1-1|.|TRBV13|.
CASSWPLRGGTEAFF
TGTGCCAGCAGCTGGCCCCTTAGGGGTGGAACTGAAGCTTTCTTT
>TRBJ1-2|.|TRBV2|.
CASRVGQSFYGYTF
TGTGCCAGCAGGGTAGGACAGAGCTTCTATGGCTACACCTTC
>TRBJ1-5|.|TRBV11-3|.
CASSLTVPIQKRLNQPQHF
TGTGCCAGCAGCTTAACCGTCCCCATCCAGAAAAGATTAAATCAGCCCCAGCATTTT
>TRBJ2-2|TRBD2|TRBV27|.
CASSLYGRAYTGELFF
TGTGCCAGCAGTTTATACGGGAGGGCATACACCGGGGAGCTGTTTTTT
>TRBJ2-1|.|TRBV6-5|.
CASGIGSSEQFF
TGTGCCAGCGGGATCGGATCTAGTGAGCAGTTCTTC
>TRBJ1-4|TRBD1|TRBV27|.
CASSSDRGLAKLFF
TGTGCCAGCAGTTCGGACAGGGGGCTGGCAAAACTGTTTTTT
>TRBJ1-1|.|TRBV7-9|.
CASSLAQGGTEAFF
TGTGCCAGCAGCTTAGCCCAGGGTGGGACTGAAGCTTTCTTT
>TRBJ2-1|TRBD1|TRBV7-2|.
CASSGLRTGTYNEQFF
TGTGCCAGCAGCGGTCTGCGGACAGGGACTTACAATGAGCAGTTCTTC
>TRBJ2-7|.|TRBV5-1|few
CASSSQTSSYEQYF
TGCGCCAGCAGCTCTCAGACTAGCTCCTACGAGCAGTACTTC
>TRBJ1-5|.|TRBV15|.
CATSRVDQPQHF
TGTGCCACCAGCAGAGTGGATCAGCCCCAGCATTTT
>TRBJ1-2|.|TRBV5-4|.
CASSLEFGHYGYTF
TGTGCCAGCAGCTTGGAGTTTGGACACTATGGCTACACCTTC
>TRBJ2-5|TRBD2|TRBV7-2|.
CASSDGTSGETQYF
TGTGCCAGCAGCGACGGGACTAGCGGCGAGACCCAGTACTTC
>TRBJ2-7|TRBD2|TRBV9|.
CASSATLAAGVEQYF
TGTGCCAGCAGCGCCACATTAGCGGCGGGGGTCGAGCAGTACTTC
>TRBJ2-1|.|TRBV7-3|.
CASSRLGPRSYNEQFF
TGTGCCAGCAGCCGTCTAGGGCCCCGCTCCTACAATGAGCAGTTCTTC
>TRBJ2-1|.|TRBV5-1|once
CASSVDSDSYNEQFF
TGCGCCAGCAGCGTGGACAGCGATTCCTACAATGAGCAGTTCTTC
>TRBJ1-2|.|TRBV7-8|once
CASSARTGRYTF
TGTGCCAGCAGCGCCCGGACTGGGCGCTACACCTTC
>TRBJ2-2|TRBD2|TRBV5-1|.
CASSLGPLAGGTGELFF
TGCGCCAGCAGCCTGGGTCCACTAGCGGGAGGAACCGGGGAGCTGTTTTTT
>TRBJ1-5|TRBD1|TRBV19|once
CASSRTGGSQPQHF
TGTGCCAGTAGTAGGACAGGGGGCTCTCAGCCCCAGCATTTT
>TRBJ1-4|.|TRBV27|.
CASSLRGMGGEKLFF
TGTGCCAGCAGTTTAAGGGGCATGGGCGGTGAAAAACTGTTTTTT
>TRBJ1-5|.|TRBV28|few
CASSLGRRNQPQHF
TGTGCCAGCAGTTTAGGCAGACGCAATCAGCCCCAGCATTTT
>TRBJ2-1|.|TRBV29-1|.
CSVGYGGRAYNEQFF
TGCAGCGTGGGTTATGGGGGAAGAGCCTACAATGAGCAGTTCTTC
>TRBJ2-7|.|TRBV9|.
CASSVGGTHDYEQYF
TGTGCCAGCAGCGTAGGGGGGACCCACGACTACGAGCAGTACTTC
>TRBJ2-7|.|TRBV18|few
CASSRQSLGYEQYF
TGTGCCAGCTCGCGACAGTCCCTCGGGTACGAGCAGTACTTC
>TRBJ1-1|TRBD1|TRBV27|few
CASTYRGNTEAFF
TGTGCCAGCACCTACAGGGGGAACACTGAAGCTTTCTTT
>TRBJ1-2|.|TRBV28|once
CASSFVLIQALSYGYTF
TGTGCCAGCAGTTTCGTGTTAATACAGGCACTGTCCTATGGCTACACCTTC
>TRBJ1-5|TRBD1|TRBV28|once
CASSPSTPGGNQPQHF
TGTGCCAGCAGTCCCTCTACCCCAGGGGGGAATCAGCCCCAGCATTTT
>TRBJ1-2|.|TRBV5-4|few
CASSLAQYYGYTF
TGTGCCAGCAGCTTGGCCCAGTACTATGGCTACACCTTC
>TRBJ1-2|.|TRBV28|.
CASSLSPGGGMGGYTF
TGTGCCAGCAGTTTAAGTCCCGGCGGCGGAATGGGTGGCTACACCTTC
>TRBJ2-4|.|TRBV15|.
CATSRVTASPGKNIQYF
TGTGCCACCAGCAGAGTGACAGCCTCCCCAGGCAAAAACATTCAGTACTTC
>TRBJ1-1|TRBD1|TRBV19|.
CASSMDRAEAFF
TGTGCCAGTAGCATGGACAGGGCTGAAGCTTTCTTT
>TRBJ2-5|.|TRBV5-1|.
CASSLGREGETQYF
TGCGCCAGCAGCTTGGGGCGGGAAGGGGAGACCCAGTACTTC
>TRBJ2-3|TRBD2|TRBV7-3|.
CASSASGRAGGDTQYF
TGTGCCAGCAGCGCTAGCGGGAGGGCCGGAGGAGATACGCAGTATTTT
>TRBJ1-2|.|TRBV10-3|.
CAITGQSYGYTF
TGTGCCATCACTGGACAGTCCTATGGCTACACCTTC
>TRBJ1-2|TRBD1|TRBV28|few
CASSFADRGNYGYTF
TGTGCCAGCAGTTTCGCCGACAGGGGAAACTATGGCTACACCTTC
>TRBJ2-7|TRBD2|TRBV6-5|.
CASSYSRASGRIDF
TGTGCCAGCAGTTACTCGAGGGCTAGCGGGAGGATTGACTTC
>TRBJ1-6|.|TRBV6-5|.
CASRSGTSSPLHF
TGTGCCAGCAGATCCGGGACGTCTTCACCCCTCCACTTT